This TCR beta chain was sequenced in a study of T cells in Graves' hyperthyroidism and ophthalmopathy. The wider study: Once the initial diagnosis was made, peripheral blood was obtained before any treatment.

In its sample, this clonotype was seen many times. Its target is not known. Germline V gene lookup returns CDR1 DFQATT and CDR2 SNEGSKA (reference sequence). The CDR3 has 17 amino acids. Losses at the gene ends were 5 bases for V and 3 bases for J; bases not matched to a gene: 10. Findings of the study overall: Most thyroid clonotypes expanded above 0.001 were also detected in blood. Patients with ophthalmopathy were separated from those with stable hyperthyroidism by a 13 V-J model.

Using RNA transcripts as the source, TCR beta CDR3 regions were amplified. Researchers ran a first-round RT-PCR on the TCR CDR3 using the HTBI primer set. Via MiXCR, TCRdb re-called the multiplex PCR reads, giving one row per CDR3 protein. This table holds over 300,000 distinct CDR3 sequences, around 13% found once. This sequence joins TRBV20-1 and TRBJ2-3, with 14 bases matching TRBD2. Material for sequencing was blood. The receptor comes from an older woman with Graves' hyperthyroidism. This chain's CDR3 is CSAARGLAGVVTDTQYF. Here the CDR3 DNA reads TGCAGTGCTGCCCGGGGACTAGCGGGAGTTGTTACAGATACGCAGTATTTT.